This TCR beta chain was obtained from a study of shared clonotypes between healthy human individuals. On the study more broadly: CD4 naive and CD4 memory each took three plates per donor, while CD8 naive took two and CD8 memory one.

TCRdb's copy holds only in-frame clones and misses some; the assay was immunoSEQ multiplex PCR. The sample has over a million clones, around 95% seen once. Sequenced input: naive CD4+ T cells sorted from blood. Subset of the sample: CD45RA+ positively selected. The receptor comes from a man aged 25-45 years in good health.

CDR3 nucleotides: TGTGCCAGCAGTGAGACCCAGCCTAGAGAGACCCAGTACTTC. It translates to CASSETQPRETQYF. The chain joins TRBV25-1 to TRBJ2-5, with D unresolved. V lost 3 bases, J lost 4 bases, and 12 bases lay in between. Germline CDR1 and CDR2: MGHDK and SYGVNS. This CDR3 contains 14 residues.